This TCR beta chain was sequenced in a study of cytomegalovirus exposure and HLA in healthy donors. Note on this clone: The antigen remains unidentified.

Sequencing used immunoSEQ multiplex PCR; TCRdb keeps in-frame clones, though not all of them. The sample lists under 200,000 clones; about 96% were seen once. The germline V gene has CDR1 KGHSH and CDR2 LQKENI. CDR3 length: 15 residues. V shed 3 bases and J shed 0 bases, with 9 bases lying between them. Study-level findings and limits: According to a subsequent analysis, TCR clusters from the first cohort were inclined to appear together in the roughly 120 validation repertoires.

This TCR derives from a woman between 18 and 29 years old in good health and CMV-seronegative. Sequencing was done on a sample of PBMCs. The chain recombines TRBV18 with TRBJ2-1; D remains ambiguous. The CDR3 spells CASSPLMSSYNEQFF. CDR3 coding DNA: TGTGCCAGCTCACCCCTCATGAGCTCCTACAATGAGCAGTTCTTC.